This T cell receptor beta chain was sequenced for a study of blood T cells in healthy people across ages. The germline V gene encodes CDR1 SGDLS and CDR2 YYNGEE. The CDR3 is 15 residues long. Trimming removed 4 bases from V and 11 bases from J; junction bases left unmatched: 7. The authors ran a second PCR of 7 to 11 cycles using a sample-barcoded 5' primer and a J-beta primer mix. TCRdb recomputed calls from the 5' RACE reads with MiXCR, one row per CDR3 protein. The sample lists over 1,500,000 distinct CDR3 sequences; around 40% were seen once. The sample providers were healthy Caucasian people from Russia, aged about 6 to 90. About 10 milliliters of peripheral blood were drawn from each donor into EDTA-treated tubes.

The chain recombines TRBV9 with TRBJ1-6, with 12 bases lining up with TRBD1. The material sequenced was blood. This TCR was sampled from a human donor in good health. The CDR3 region is CASSPGTGGFPPLHF. CDR3 bases: TGTGCCAGCAGCCCAGGGACAGGGGGCTTTCCACCCCTCCACTTT. Together with reference TRBV9 and TRBJ1-6, the CDR3 gives the full variable domain: DSGVTQTPKHLITATGQRVTLRCSPRSGDLSVYWYQQSLDQGLQFLIQYYNGEERAKGNILERFSAQQFPDLHSELNLSSLELGDSALYFCASSPGTGGFPPLHFGNGTRLTVT.